This T cell receptor beta chain was retrieved from a study of low-dose radiotherapy and immunotherapy resistance in tumors. Gene-specific TRAV and TRBV primers were used for first-strand cDNA, covering alpha and beta chains. A roughly 20-cycle PCR with a constant-region primer and V-primer adapter amplified TCRs. Each CDR3 protein gets one entry after TCRdb re-called the reads with MiXCR. The table has 5,000 to 7,000 distinct CDR3 sequences, over 55% seen once. Treatment combined nivolumab, ipilimumab, aspirin, low-dose cyclophosphamide and low-dose radiotherapy in a dose-escalation trial. CDR1 is KGHDR and CDR2 is SFDVKD in the germline V gene. The CDR3 consists of 17 residues. After removal of 0 bases from V and 2 bases from J, the junction contained 5 bases not matched to a gene.

The TCR originated in a human donor with advanced metastatic prostate, ovarian, gallbladder or colorectal cancer (not recorded which). This table probably holds off-target reads from a library built for another chain. V gene TRBV24-1 combines with J gene TRBJ2-3; 9 nucleotides match TRBD2. In DNA, the CDR3 is TGTGCCACCAGTGATTTGTGGCTAGCGGGGAACACAGATACGCAGTATTTT. Translation gives CATSDLWLAGNTDTQYF.